Sequencing of this TCR beta chain was carried out in a study of OX40 agonist ivuxolimab in advanced cancers. With regard to the full study: Ivuxolimab, which targeted the costimulatory receptor OX40 (CD134), was an agonistic, fully human IgG2 monoclonal antibody. Intravenous ivuxolimab was administered to patients every 2 weeks at six dose levels: 0.01, 0.1, 0.3, 1.5, 3 and 10 mg/kg. Of the 50 or so patients in dose escalation, about 19 had hepatocellular carcinoma, some 15 had melanoma, 9 had renal cell carcinoma and 9 had head and neck cancer. A male proportion of around 83% and a mean age of roughly 55 years, ranging from 23 to 79, were recorded for the dose-escalation cohort. Patients were allowed to have had prior anti-PD-1, anti-PD-L1 or anti-CTLA-4 therapy, and around 41% of the dose-escalation patients had previously received checkpoint inhibitors. Three dose-escalation patients achieved partial responses, one with hepatocellular carcinoma and two with cutaneous melanoma. Peripheral TCRbeta sequencing aimed to test whether ivuxolimab altered TCR sequence diversity and caused clonal T-cell expansion. The paper reports the monotherapy dose-escalation portion (N ≈ 50 patients) of the phase I ivuxolimab trial. The study at large found these results: At doses from 0.1 to 3.0 mg/kg, clonal expansion was seen in both CD4+ and CD8+ blood T cells between baseline and week 6. Low levels of normalized T-cell clonal expansion were also shown by some nonresponding patients. Partial responders in the 0.1-3.0 mg/kg groups had among the lowest normalized peripheral clonal expansion, especially among CD8+ T cells. Antigen specificity was not determined for the clonally expanded peripheral T cells. After ivuxolimab, CD8+ T cells had more expanded clones than CD4+ T cells on average.

A note on this clone: Its antigen has not been determined. It has no much larger one-base neighbor in the sample; base qualities were not kept.

V is cut back by 0 bases and J by 2 bases, with 11 bases in the junction unmatched. Based on the germline V gene, the CDR1 and CDR2 sequences are LGHNA and YNFKEQ. The CDR3 spans 19 residues, from the cysteine through the phenylalanine. Only the CDR3 region is kept as DNA, spanning 57 bases read in frame from base 1. The trial excluded patients who had a history of autoimmune disease or who were on systemic immunosuppression. Peripheral blood for TCR sequencing was collected from all dose cohorts at baseline, on cycle 4 day 1, and on cycle 7 day 1. The samples were drawn from a first-in-human, open-label, multicenter phase I dose-escalation trial of ivuxolimab. Adults with locally advanced or metastatic head and neck squamous cell, hepatocellular, melanoma or renal cell carcinoma were enrolled in the trial. Before TCR sequencing, CD4+ T cells and CD8+ T cells were sorted from peripheral blood as separate populations.

Genomic DNA was isolated from the sorted cells so that the TCRbeta CDR3 region could be sequenced. TCRbeta CDR3 regions were sequenced using the immunoSEQ Assay. TCRdb limited this immuneACCESS table to in-frame rearrangements with V and J called. A share of clones is missing; checked studies link under half to unresolved V genes, and the rest is unexplained. The sample table records more than 30,000 clones; 65% to 85% of these occur just once. The ten largest clones take up 11% of the sample. The receptor comes from an adult with an advanced solid tumor such as melanoma, head and neck, liver or kidney cancer. Sample: CD4+ or CD8+ T cells sorted from blood, taken in a trial of the OX40 agonist ivuxolimab. The chain employs TRBV4-2 and TRBJ2-3; TRBD1 fits 10 bases in the junction. For the CDR3, the sequence is CASSQDLVVGQGYTDTQYF. DNA sequence: TGTGCCAGCAGCCAAGATTTAGTGGTGGGACAGGGGTACACAGATACGCAGTATTTT.